A selection of T cell receptor beta chains follows, all from one sample in a study of blood T cell repertoires in COVID-19. Here immunoSEQ multiplex PCR was the method, and the copy in TCRdb shows in-frame clones only, minus some. The data show some 430,000 clones, about 90% seen once. Sequenced input: PBMCs or T cells enriched from blood (not recorded which). The receptors derive from a man younger than 35 who had recovered from COVID-19. Both conserved end residues are part of each CDR3. Fields, in order: clone size, D gene, J gene, V gene, CDR3 DNA, CDR3 protein. D genes are given only for firm matches. Part of the rows lack a size; the others show once, few, many or a class for expanded clones.

once,TRBD1,TRBJ2-2,TRBV7-8,TGTGCCAGCAGCGGTCGTAAGGGGGCGCATAACGGGGAGCTGTTTTTT,CASSGRKGAHNGELFF
.,.,TRBJ2-7,TRBV14,TGTGCCAGCAGCCAGCTAGAAGCAACCTACGAGCAGTACTTC,CASSQLEATYEQYF
.,.,TRBJ2-7,TRBV28,TGTGCCAGCAATCCTACCGCTACCTCCTACGAGCAGTACTTC,CASNPTATSYEQYF
.,TRBD1,TRBJ1-5,TRBV2,TGTGCCAGCGCCCGGGACAGCCATAGCAATCAGCCCCAGCATTTT,CASARDSHSNQPQHF
.,.,TRBJ1-1,TRBV10-2,TGCGCCAGCAGTCGGACAGCCACTGAAGCTTTCTTT,CASSRTATEAFF
.,TRBD2,TRBJ2-2,TRBV6-5,TGTGCCAGCAGGCAAGCGGGGGCCGGGGAGCTGTTTTTT,CASRQAGAGELFF
.,TRBD2,TRBJ2-3,TRBV24-1,TGTGCCACAAAAAGCGGGGGGGATACAGATACGCAGTATTTT,CATKSGGDTDTQYF
.,.,TRBJ2-5,TRBV28,TGTGCCAGCAGTTTAAGGGAAGGGGTTTGGGAGACCCAGTACTTC,CASSLREGVWETQYF
.,.,TRBJ2-5,TRBV2,TGTGCCAGCAGTGAGTCTACCTCCCCGTACTTC,CASSESTSPYF
.,.,TRBJ1-2,TRBV11-3,TGTGCCAGCAGCTTAGAGTACAGGGACTATGGCTACACCTTC,CASSLEYRDYGYTF
.,.,TRBJ2-1,TRBV12-5,TGTGCTAGTGGTTTGGTACAGAATAGCGGCTACAATGAGCAGTTCTTC,CASGLVQNSGYNEQFF
.,TRBD2,TRBJ2-1,TRBV29-1,TGCAGCGGATGGGACTACTCGAGGGGCGCCTACAATGAGCAGTTCTTC,CSGWDYSRGAYNEQFF
.,TRBD1,TRBJ2-5,TRBV10-3,TGTGCCATCAGCTCCTCCGGGACAGGCCAAGAGACCCAGTACTTC,CAISSSGTGQETQYF
.,.,TRBJ2-1,TRBV9,TGTGCCAGCAGCTCCCGGAGCCTCAGCTCCTACAATGAGCAGTTCTTC,CASSSRSLSSYNEQFF
.,.,TRBJ2-2,TRBV23-1,TGCGCCAGCAGTCTACGCACCTACAGGGTAGGGGGGGAGCTGTTTTTT,CASSLRTYRVGGELFF
.,TRBD1,TRBJ1-3,TRBV6-1,TGTGCCAGCAGTGAGGCGCAGGGGGGTGGAAACACCATATATTTT,CASSEAQGGGNTIYF
.,TRBD1,TRBJ2-6,TRBV7-9,TGTGCCAGCAGCACAGGGGGCCTTGGGGCCAACGTCCTGACTTTC,CASSTGGLGANVLTF
.,.,TRBJ2-5,TRBV5-1,TGCGCCAGCAGCTTGGGGGTAGCGGTCCAAGAGACCCAGTACTTC,CASSLGVAVQETQYF
.,TRBD1,TRBJ1-4,TRBV28,TGTGCCAGCAGTTCCCGGACAGGAGGGGAAAAACTGTTTTTT,CASSSRTGGEKLFF
.,.,TRBJ2-2,TRBV18,TGTGCCAGCTCTTACTTGGAGTACAAGAACACCGGGGAGCTGTTTTTT,CASSYLEYKNTGELFF
.,.,TRBJ1-2,TRBV3-1/TRBV3-2,TGTGCCAGCAGCCAAGTGGCGGTCGGAGGCTACACCTTC,CASSQVAVGGYTF
.,.,TRBJ2-3,TRBV2,TGTGCCAGCATTTACGCGGGGCCTCGGGATACGCAGTATTTT,CASIYAGPRDTQYF
.,.,TRBJ2-7,TRBV4-1,TGCGCCAGCAGCCAAGAGGGCCTCTCCTACGAGCAGTACTTC,CASSQEGLSYEQYF
.,TRBD1,TRBJ2-7,TRBV7-2,TGTGCCAGCAGCTTACTAGGGGGCAGGTACGAGCAGTACTTC,CASSLLGGRYEQYF
.,TRBD2,TRBJ2-1,TRBV7-3,TGTGCCAGCAGCTTAGGAGCGGGGGTTGGCAATGAGCAGTTCTTC,CASSLGAGVGNEQFF
.,.,TRBJ1-3,TRBV19,TGTGCCAGTCGGTTTGGTGGAAACACCATATATTTT,CASRFGGNTIYF
.,TRBD1,TRBJ1-1,TRBV10-2,TGCGCCACCTTACAGGGGATGAACACTGAAGCTTTCTTT,CATLQGMNTEAFF
.,.,TRBJ1-5,TRBV19,TGTGCCAGTAGCGATTTCGGGGGGCCCCAGCATTTT,CASSDFGGPQHF
.,.,TRBJ1-3,TRBV15,TGTGCCACCAGCAGAGGCCTGGCCTGGGACACCCCCTCTGGAAACACCATATATTTT,CATSRGLAWDTPSGNTIYF
.,.,TRBJ1-3,TRBV5-4,TGTGCCAGCAGAATTAGCGGCTCTGGAAACACCATATATTTT,CASRISGSGNTIYF
.,.,TRBJ1-4,TRBV11-3,TGTGCCAGCAGCTTAGGAGGCAGGGTGGTGGAAAAACTGTTTTTT,CASSLGGRVVEKLFF
.,.,TRBJ1-4,TRBV10-1,TGCGCCAGCAGTGAAGGAGTCAACACTAATGAAAAACTGTTTTTT,CASSEGVNTNEKLFF
.,TRBD2,TRBJ2-1,TRBV5-6,TGTGCCAGCAGCTTGGGGAGTGGGAGGGCCGCGTTCTTC,CASSLGSGRAAFF
.,.,TRBJ1-1,TRBV11-2,TGTGCCAGCAGCTTATGGGAGGGGCAGGGGACTGAAGCTTTCTTT,CASSLWEGQGTEAFF
.,TRBD2,TRBJ2-2,TRBV9,TGTGCCAGCAGCGTAGCGATCGGCGGGGGGCGTACCGGGGAGCTGTTTTTT,CASSVAIGGGRTGELFF
.,.,TRBJ1-1,TRBV5-1,TGCGCCAGCAGCCTTCAGGAATCTCCTGAAGCTTTCTTT,CASSLQESPEAFF
once,TRBD2,TRBJ2-1,TRBV3-1/TRBV3-2,TGTGCCAGCAGCCGGCGCCGGGACTACTCCTACAATGAGCAGTTCTTC,CASSRRRDYSYNEQFF
.,.,TRBJ1-2,TRBV19,TGTGCCAGTAGTACTTCCTCCAAGGGGGTCGATGGCTACACCTTC,CASSTSSKGVDGYTF